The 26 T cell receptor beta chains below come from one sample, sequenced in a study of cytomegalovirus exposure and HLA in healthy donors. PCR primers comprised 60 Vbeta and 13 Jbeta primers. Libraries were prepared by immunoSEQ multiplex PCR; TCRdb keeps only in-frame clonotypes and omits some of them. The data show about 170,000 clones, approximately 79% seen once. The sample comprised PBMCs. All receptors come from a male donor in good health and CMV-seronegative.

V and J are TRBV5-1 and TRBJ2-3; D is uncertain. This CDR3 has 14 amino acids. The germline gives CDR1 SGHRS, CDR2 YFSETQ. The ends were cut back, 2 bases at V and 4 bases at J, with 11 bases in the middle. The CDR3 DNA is TGCGCCAGCAGCTTCCAGAGAGAGGCAGATACGCAGTATTTT. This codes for CASSFQREADTQYF.

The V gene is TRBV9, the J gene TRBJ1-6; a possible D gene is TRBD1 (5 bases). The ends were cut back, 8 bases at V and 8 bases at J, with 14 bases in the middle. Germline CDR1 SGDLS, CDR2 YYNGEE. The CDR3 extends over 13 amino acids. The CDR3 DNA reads TGTGCCAGTGGTAGGGGACTCGATTCACCCCTCCACTTT. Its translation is CASGRGLDSPLHF.

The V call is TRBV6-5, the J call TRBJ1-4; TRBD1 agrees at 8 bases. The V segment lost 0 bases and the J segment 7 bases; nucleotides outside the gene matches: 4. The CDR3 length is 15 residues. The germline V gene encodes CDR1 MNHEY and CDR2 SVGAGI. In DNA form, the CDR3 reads TGTGCCAGCAGTTACTCGACGACAGGGGTTGAAAAACTGTTTTTT. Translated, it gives CASSYSTTGVEKLFF.

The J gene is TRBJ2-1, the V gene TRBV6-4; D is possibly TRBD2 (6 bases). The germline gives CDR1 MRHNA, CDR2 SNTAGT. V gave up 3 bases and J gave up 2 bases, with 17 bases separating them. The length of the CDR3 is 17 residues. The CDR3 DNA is TGTGCCAGCAGTGAAATGCCTGGGGGGTCAACCTACAATGAGCAGTTCTTC. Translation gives CASSEMPGGSTYNEQFF.

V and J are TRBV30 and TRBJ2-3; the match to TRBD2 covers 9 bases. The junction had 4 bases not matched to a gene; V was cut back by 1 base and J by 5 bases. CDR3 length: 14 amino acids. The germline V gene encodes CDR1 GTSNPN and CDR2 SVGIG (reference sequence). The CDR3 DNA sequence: TGTGCCTGGAGTGCCCTAGCGGGGAGAGATACGCAGTATTTT. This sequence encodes CAWSALAGRDTQYF.

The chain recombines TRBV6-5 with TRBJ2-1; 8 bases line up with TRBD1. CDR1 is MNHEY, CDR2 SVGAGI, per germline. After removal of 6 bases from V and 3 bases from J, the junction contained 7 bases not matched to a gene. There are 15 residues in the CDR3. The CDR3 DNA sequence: TGTGCCAGCAGCAACACAGGGGGTAGCTACAATGAGCAGTTCTTC. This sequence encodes CASSNTGGSYNEQFF.

DNA for the CDR3: TGTGCCAGCAGTTTATTCCAAAGCAATCAGCCCCAGCATTTT. The encoded protein is CASSLFQSNQPQHF. The chain has TRBV27 and TRBJ1-5; D gene uncertain. V was pared by 1 base and J by 1 base, with 5 bases between. The germline gives CDR1 MNHEY, CDR2 SMNVEV (reference sequence). The length of the CDR3 is 14 residues.

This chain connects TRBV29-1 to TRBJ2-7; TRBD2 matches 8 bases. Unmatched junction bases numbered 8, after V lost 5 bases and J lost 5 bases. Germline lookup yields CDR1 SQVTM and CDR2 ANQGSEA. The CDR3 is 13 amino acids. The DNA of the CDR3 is TGCAGCGTTAAGCGGGGGCTGGAGGACGAGCAGTACTTC. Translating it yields CSVKRGLEDEQYF.

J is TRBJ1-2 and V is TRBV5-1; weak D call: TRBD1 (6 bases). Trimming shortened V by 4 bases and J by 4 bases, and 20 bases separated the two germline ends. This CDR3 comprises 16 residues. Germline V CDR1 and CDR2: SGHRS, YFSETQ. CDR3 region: CASSLDPLTGRYGYTF. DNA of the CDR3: TGCGCCAGCAGCCTGGATCCGTTGACAGGCCGCTATGGCTACACCTTC.

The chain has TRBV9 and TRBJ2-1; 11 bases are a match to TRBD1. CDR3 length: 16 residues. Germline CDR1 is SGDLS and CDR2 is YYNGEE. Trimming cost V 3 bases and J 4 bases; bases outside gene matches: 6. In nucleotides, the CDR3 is TGTGCCAGCAGCGGAGGGACAGGGGGAATTTACAATGAGCAGTTCTTC. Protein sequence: CASSGGTGGIYNEQFF.

Here the CDR3 DNA reads TGTGCCAGCAGTGGAGGACTAGCGGGCTACAATGAGCAGTTCTTC. The encoded protein is CASSGGLAGYNEQFF. The rearrangement uses TRBV2 and TRBJ2-1, with 11 bases matching TRBD2. V lost 4 bases and J lost 3; bases outside the gene matches: 2. This CDR3 spans 15 amino acids. Per germline, CDR1 SNHLY and CDR2 FYNNEI. Together with reference TRBV2 and TRBJ2-1, the CDR3 gives the full variable domain: EPEVTQTPSHQVTQMGQEVILRCVPISNHLYFYWYRQILGQKVEFLVSFYNNEISEKSEIFDDQFSVERPDGSNFTLKIRSTKLEDSAMYFCASSGGLAGYNEQFFGPGTRLTVL.

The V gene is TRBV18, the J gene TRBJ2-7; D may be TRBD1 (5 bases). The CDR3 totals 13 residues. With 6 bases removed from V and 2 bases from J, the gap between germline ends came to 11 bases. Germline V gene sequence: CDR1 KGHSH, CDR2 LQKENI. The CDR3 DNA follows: TGTGCCAGCTCCCAGGGTTCAGCCTACGAGCAGTACTTC. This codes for CASSQGSAYEQYF.

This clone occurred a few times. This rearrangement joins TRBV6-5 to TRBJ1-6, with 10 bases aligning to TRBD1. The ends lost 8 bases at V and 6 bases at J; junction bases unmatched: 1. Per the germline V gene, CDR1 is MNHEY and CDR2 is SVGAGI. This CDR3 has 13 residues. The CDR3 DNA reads TGTGCCAGCCGGACAGGGGGTAATTCACCCCTCCACTTT. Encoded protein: CASRTGGNSPLHF.

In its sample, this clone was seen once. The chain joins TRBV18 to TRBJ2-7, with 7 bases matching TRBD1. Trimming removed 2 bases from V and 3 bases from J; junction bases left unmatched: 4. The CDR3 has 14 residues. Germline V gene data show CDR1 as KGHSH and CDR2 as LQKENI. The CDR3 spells CASSPGQAYYEQYF. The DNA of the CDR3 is TGTGCCAGCTCACCAGGACAGGCGTACTACGAGCAGTACTTC. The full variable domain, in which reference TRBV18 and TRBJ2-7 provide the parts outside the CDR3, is NAGVMQNPRHLVRRRGQEARLRCSPMKGHSHVYWYRQLPEEGLKFMVYLQKENIIDESGMPKERFSAEFPKEGPSILRIQQVVRGDSAAYFCASSPGQAYYEQYFGPGTRLTVT.

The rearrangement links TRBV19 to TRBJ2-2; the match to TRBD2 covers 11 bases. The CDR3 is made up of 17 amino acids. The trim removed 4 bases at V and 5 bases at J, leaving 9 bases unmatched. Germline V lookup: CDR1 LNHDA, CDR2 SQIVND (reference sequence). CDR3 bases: TGTGCCAGTAGTACCACGGCCTTAGCGGGGGGGACCGGGGAGCTGTTTTTT. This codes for CASSTTALAGGTGELFF.

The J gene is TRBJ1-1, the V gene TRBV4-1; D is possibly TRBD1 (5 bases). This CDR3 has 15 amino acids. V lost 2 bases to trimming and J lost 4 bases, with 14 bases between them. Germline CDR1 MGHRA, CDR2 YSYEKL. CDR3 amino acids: CASSQMGRMLTEAFF. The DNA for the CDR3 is TGCGCCAGCAGCCAAATGGGGCGGATGCTCACTGAAGCTTTCTTT.

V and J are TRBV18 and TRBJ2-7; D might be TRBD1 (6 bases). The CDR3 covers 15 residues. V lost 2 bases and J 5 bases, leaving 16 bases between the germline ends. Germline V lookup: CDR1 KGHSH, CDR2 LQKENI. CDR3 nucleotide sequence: TGTGCCAGCTCACCAAGCGACAGGCCTCGAGACGAGCAGTACTTC. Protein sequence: CASSPSDRPRDEQYF.

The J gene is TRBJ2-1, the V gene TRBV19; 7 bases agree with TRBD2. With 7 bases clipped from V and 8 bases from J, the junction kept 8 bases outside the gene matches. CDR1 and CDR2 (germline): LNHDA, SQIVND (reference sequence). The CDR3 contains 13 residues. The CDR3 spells CASTTQGGDEQFF. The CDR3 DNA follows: TGTGCCAGTACTACTCAGGGAGGGGATGAGCAGTTCTTC.

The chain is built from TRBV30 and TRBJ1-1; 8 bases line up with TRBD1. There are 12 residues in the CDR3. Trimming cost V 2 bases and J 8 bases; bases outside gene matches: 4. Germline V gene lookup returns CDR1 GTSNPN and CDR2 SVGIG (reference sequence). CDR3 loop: CAWSTGGLEAFF. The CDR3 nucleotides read TGTGCCTGGAGTACAGGGGGTTTGGAAGCTTTCTTT.

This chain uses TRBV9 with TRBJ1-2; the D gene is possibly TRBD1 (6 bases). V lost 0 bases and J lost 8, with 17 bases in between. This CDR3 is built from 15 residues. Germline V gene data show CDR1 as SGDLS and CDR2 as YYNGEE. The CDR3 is CASSVAPDSNNGYTF. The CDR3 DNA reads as TGTGCCAGCAGCGTAGCCCCGGACAGTAATAACGGCTACACCTTC. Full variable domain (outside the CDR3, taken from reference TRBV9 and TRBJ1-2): DSGVTQTPKHLITATGQRVTLRCSPRSGDLSVYWYQQSLDQGLQFLIQYYNGEERAKGNILERFSAQQFPDLHSELNLSSLELGDSALYFCASSVAPDSNNGYTFGSGTRLTVV.

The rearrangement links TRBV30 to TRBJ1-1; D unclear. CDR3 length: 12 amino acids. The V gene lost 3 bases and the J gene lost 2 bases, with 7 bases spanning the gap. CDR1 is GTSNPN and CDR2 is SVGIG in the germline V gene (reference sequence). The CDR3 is CAWRGDNTEAFF. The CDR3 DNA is TGTGCCTGGAGGGGAGATAACACTGAAGCTTTCTTT. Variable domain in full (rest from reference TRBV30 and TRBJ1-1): SQTIHQWPATLVQPVGSPLSLECTVEGTSNPNLYWYRQAAGRGLQLLFYSVGIGQISSEVPQNLSASRPQDRQFILSSKKLLLSDSGFYLCAWRGDNTEAFFGQGTRLTVV.

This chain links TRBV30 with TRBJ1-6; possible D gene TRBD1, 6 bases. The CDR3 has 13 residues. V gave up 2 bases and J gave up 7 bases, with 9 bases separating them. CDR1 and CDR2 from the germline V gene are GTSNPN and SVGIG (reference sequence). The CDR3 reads CAWSTGTNSPLHF. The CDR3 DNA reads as TGTGCCTGGAGTACAGGGACCAATTCACCCCTCCACTTT. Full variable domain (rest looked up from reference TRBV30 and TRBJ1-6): SQTIHQWPATLVQPVGSPLSLECTVEGTSNPNLYWYRQAAGRGLQLLFYSVGIGQISSEVPQNLSASRPQDRQFILSSKKLLLSDSGFYLCAWSTGTNSPLHFGNGTRLTVT.

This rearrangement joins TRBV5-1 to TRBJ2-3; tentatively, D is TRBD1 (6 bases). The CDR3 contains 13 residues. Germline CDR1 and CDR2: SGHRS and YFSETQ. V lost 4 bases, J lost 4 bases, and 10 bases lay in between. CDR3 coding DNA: TGCGCCAGCAGCATCAGGGGACCAGATACGCAGTATTTT. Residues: CASSIRGPDTQYF.

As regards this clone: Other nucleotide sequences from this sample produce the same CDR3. The DNA of the CDR3 is TGCGCCAGCAGCCAAGGACAGCGGAACACTGAAGCTTTCTTT. Residues: CASSQGQRNTEAFF. The rearrangement uses TRBV4-3 and TRBJ1-1; tentative D call: TRBD1 (5 bases). The V gene's germline CDR1 is LGHNA and CDR2 YSLEER. Trimming stripped 1 base from V and 1 base from J, with 7 bases between. CDR3 size: 14 residues.

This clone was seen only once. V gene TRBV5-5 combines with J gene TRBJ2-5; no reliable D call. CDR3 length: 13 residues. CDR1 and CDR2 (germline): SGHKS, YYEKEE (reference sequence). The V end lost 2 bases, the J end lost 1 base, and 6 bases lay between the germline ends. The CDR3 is CASSLRSQETQYF. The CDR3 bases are TGTGCCAGCAGCTTACGCAGCCAAGAGACCCAGTACTTC. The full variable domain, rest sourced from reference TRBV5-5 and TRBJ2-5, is DAGVTQSPTHLIKTRGQQVTLRCSPISGHKSVSWYQQVLGQGPQFIFQYYEKEERGRGNFPDRFSARQFPNYSSELNVNALLLGDSALYLCASSLRSQETQYFGPGTRLLVL.

The CDR3 coding sequence is TGTGCCAGCAGTTACGACAACCTGAACACCGGGGAGCTGTTTTTT. Translated, it gives CASSYDNLNTGELFF. This chain joins TRBV27 and TRBJ2-2, with D hard to call. Germline V lookup: CDR1 MNHEY, CDR2 SMNVEV (reference sequence). This CDR3 comprises 15 residues. V lost 4 bases, J lost 1 base, and 10 bases lay in between.